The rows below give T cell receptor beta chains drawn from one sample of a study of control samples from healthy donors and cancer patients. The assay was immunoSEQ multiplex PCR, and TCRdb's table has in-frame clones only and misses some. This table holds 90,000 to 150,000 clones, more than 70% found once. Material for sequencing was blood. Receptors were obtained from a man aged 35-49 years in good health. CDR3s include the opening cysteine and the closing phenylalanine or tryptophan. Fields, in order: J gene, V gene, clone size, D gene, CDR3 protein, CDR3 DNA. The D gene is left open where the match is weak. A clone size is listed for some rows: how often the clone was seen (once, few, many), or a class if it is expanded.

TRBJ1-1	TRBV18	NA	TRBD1	CASSPRGTANTEAFF	TGTGCCAGCTCACCACGCGGGACAGCTAACACTGAAGCTTTCTTT
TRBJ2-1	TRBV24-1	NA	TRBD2	CATMSAGGGFNEQFF	TGTGCCACCATGAGCGCGGGGGGAGGTTTCAATGAGCAGTTCTTC
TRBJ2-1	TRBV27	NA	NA	CASRGLFNHNEQFF	TGTGCCAGCAGAGGACTCTTTAATCACAATGAGCAGTTCTTC
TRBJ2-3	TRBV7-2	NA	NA	CASSLEVGLSTDTQYF	TGTGCCAGCAGCTTAGAGGTGGGCCTAAGCACAGATACGCAGTATTTT
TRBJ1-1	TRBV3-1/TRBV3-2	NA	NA	CASSQAGLSTEAFF	TGTGCCAGCAGCCAAGCAGGGTTAAGCACTGAAGCTTTCTTT
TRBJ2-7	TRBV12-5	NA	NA	CASGAAGELYEQYF	TGTGCTAGTGGTGCCGCAGGGGAACTCTACGAGCAGTACTTC
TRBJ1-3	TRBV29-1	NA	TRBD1	CSVGTAAPGNTIYF	TGCAGCGTCGGGACAGCGGCTCCTGGAAACACCATATATTTT
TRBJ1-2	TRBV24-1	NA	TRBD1	CATYGTGYGYTF	TGTGCCACCTACGGGACAGGCTATGGCTACACCTTC
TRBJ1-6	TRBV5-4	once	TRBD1	CASSMTGGNSPLHF	TGTGCCAGCAGCATGACAGGGGGAAATTCACCCCTCCACTTT
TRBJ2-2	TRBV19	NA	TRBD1	CASSIGGGRTGELFF	TGTGCCAGTAGTATAGGAGGGGGCCGCACCGGGGAGCTGTTTTTT
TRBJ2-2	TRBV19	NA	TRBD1	CASTLRTGLVGELFF	TGTGCCAGTACTCTACGGACAGGGTTAGTCGGGGAGCTGTTTTTT
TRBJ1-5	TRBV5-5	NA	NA	CASSLAQVNQPQHF	TGTGCCAGCAGCTTGGCACAGGTGAATCAGCCCCAGCATTTT
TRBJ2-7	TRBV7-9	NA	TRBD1	CASSLAWTGANYEQYF	TGTGCCAGCAGCTTAGCTTGGACAGGGGCTAACTACGAGCAGTACTTC
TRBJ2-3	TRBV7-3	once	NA	CASSFNLGGGTDTQYF	TGTGCCAGCAGCTTTAACCTAGGGGGAGGGACAGATACGCAGTATTTT
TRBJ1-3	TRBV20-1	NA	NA	CSASEATGNTIYF	TGCAGTGCTAGTGAGGCAACTGGAAACACCATATATTTT
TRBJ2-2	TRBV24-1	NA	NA	CATSAGANTGELFF	TGTGCCACCAGTGCCGGGGCGAACACCGGGGAGCTGTTTTTT
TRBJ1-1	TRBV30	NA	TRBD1	CAWSVGQARNTEAFF	TGTGCCTGGAGTGTAGGACAGGCGAGGAACACTGAAGCTTTCTTT
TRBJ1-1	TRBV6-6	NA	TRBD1	CASRAGGANTEAFF	TGTGCCAGCAGAGCAGGGGGCGCGAACACTGAAGCTTTCTTT
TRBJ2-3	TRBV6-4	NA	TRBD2	CASSVASGGATDTQYF	TGTGCCAGCAGTGTCGCTAGCGGGGGGGCTACAGATACGCAGTATTTT
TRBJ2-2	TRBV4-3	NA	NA	CASTQNTANTGELFF	TGCGCCAGCACACAGAACACCGCGAACACCGGGGAGCTGTTTTTT
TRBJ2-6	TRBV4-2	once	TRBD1	CASSRQAGQGFSGANVLTF	TGTGCCAGCAGCCGCCAAGCTGGACAGGGATTCTCCGGGGCCAACGTCCTGACTTTC
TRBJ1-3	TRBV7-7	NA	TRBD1	CASSPHVRTGTGNTIYF	TGTGCCAGCAGCCCCCACGTTCGGACAGGGACTGGAAACACCATATATTTT
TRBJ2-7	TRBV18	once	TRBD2	CASSPGSGGYEQYF	TGTGCCAGCTCACCAGGGTCGGGGGGGTACGAGCAGTACTTC
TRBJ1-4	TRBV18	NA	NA	CASSRALGMDEKLFF	TGTGCCAGCTCACGGGCCCTGGGAATGGATGAAAAACTGTTTTTT
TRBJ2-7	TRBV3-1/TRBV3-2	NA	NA	CASSRTYLGGTHSYEQYF	TGTGCCAGCAGCCGTACCTATCTCGGAGGGACACACTCCTACGAGCAGTACTTC
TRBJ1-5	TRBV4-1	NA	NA	CASSQDLGGFGQPQHF	TGCGCCAGCAGCCAAGATCTGGGGGGGTTTGGGCAGCCCCAGCATTTT
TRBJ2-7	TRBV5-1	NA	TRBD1	CASSFRQGAGEQYF	TGCGCCAGCAGCTTCCGGCAGGGGGCAGGGGAGCAGTACTTC
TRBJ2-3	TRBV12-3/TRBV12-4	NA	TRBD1	CAIGTGRRGTQYF	TGTGCCATCGGGACAGGGAGAAGAGGTACGCAGTATTTT
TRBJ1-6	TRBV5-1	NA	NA	CASSLGPRGSSPLHF	TGCGCCAGCAGCTTGGGCCCCAGGGGCAGTTCACCCCTCCACTTT
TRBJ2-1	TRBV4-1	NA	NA	CASSQELAASYNEQFF	TGCGCCAGCAGCCAAGAGTTAGCGGCCTCCTACAATGAGCAGTTCTTC
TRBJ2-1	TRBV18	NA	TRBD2	CASQTSGEGYNEQFF	TGTGCCAGCCAAACCAGCGGGGAGGGGTACAATGAGCAGTTCTTC
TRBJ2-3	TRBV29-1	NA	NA	CSVESSRDTQYF	TGCAGCGTTGAATCCAGCAGGGATACGCAGTATTTT
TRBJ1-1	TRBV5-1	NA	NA	CASSPDKAGFAEAFF	TGCGCCAGCAGCCCCGACAAGGCCGGATTTGCTGAAGCTTTCTTT
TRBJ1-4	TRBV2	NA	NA	CATSRETNEKLFF	TGTGCCACCTCGAGGGAGACTAATGAAAAACTGTTTTTT
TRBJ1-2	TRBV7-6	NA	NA	CASSLEAGEDYGYTF	TGTGCCAGCAGCTTAGAGGCAGGGGAAGACTATGGCTACACCTTC
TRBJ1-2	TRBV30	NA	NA	CAWSLIRAGGYTF	TGTGCCTGGAGTCTAATCAGGGCTGGTGGCTACACCTTC
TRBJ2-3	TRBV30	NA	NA	CAWSVTSDTQYF	TGTGCCTGGAGTGTGACCAGTGATACGCAGTATTTT
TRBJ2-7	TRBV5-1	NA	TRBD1	CASSLGAPGQGVHEQYF	TGCGCCAGCAGCTTGGGGGCTCCGGGACAGGGTGTCCACGAGCAGTACTTC
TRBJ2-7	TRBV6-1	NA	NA	CASSEGQGVDRQYF	TGTGCCAGCAGTGAAGGGCAGGGAGTAGACCGGCAGTACTTC
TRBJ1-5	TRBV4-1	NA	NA	CASSQVTARPQHF	TGCGCCAGCAGCCAAGTGACAGCCCGGCCCCAGCATTTT
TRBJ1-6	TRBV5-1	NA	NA	CASSLTERGDTPLHF	TGCGCCAGCAGCTTGACTGAGAGGGGGGATACACCCCTCCACTTT
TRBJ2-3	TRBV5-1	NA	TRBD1	CASSLEWTGTDTQYF	TGCGCCAGCAGCTTGGAATGGACAGGGACAGATACGCAGTATTTT
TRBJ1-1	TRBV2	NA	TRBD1	CASSGPGGGRAEAFF	TGTGCCAGCAGTGGACCTGGAGGGGGCAGGGCTGAAGCTTTCTTT
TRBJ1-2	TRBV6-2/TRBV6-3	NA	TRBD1	CASSHSGTANYGYTF	TGTGCCAGCAGTCATTCCGGGACAGCTAACTATGGCTACACCTTC
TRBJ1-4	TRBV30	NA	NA	CAWGPPGREKLFF	TGTGCCTGGGGGCCCCCCGGGAGGGAAAAACTGTTTTTT
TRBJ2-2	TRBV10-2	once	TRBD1	CASSAGQADTGELFF	TGCGCCAGCAGCGCGGGACAGGCGGACACCGGGGAGCTGTTTTTT
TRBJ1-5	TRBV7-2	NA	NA	CASSLMGSNQPQHF	TGTGCCAGCAGCTTAATGGGCAGCAATCAGCCCCAGCATTTT
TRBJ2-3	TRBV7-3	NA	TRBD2	CASSRLAGRSTDTQYF	TGTGCCAGCAGCCGACTAGCGGGGAGAAGCACAGATACGCAGTATTTT
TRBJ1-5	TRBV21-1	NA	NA	CASTIGLGGNQPQHF	TGTGCCAGCACCATCGGACTAGGGGGCAATCAGCCCCAGCATTTT
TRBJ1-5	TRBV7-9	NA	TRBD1	CASSLGSQGDQPQHF	TGTGCCAGCAGCTTAGGTTCTCAGGGGGATCAGCCCCAGCATTTT
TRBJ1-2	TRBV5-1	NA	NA	CASSLVPETAGYTF	TGCGCCAGCAGCTTGGTCCCGGAGACGGCTGGCTACACCTTC
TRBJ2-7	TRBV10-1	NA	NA	CASSETGQQYF	TGCGCCAGCAGTGAGACAGGGCAGCAGTACTTC
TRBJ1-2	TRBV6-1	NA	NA	CASSEGTGLYGYTF	TGTGCCAGCAGTGAAGGAACAGGGCTCTATGGCTACACCTTC
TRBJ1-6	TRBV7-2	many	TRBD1	CASSTRDRDPLHF	TGTGCCAGCAGCACGCGAGACAGGGACCCCCTCCACTTT
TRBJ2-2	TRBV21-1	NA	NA	CASRLGVSGTGELFF	TGTGCCAGCAGGTTAGGGGTTAGTGGCACCGGGGAGCTGTTTTTT
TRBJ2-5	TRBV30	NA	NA	CAWSVSFETQYF	TGTGCCTGGAGTGTGTCATTCGAGACCCAGTACTTC
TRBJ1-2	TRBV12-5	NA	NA	CASGLGFGYGYTF	TGTGCTAGTGGTTTGGGTTTTGGGTATGGCTACACCTTC
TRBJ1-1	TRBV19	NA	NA	CASSIGNTEAFF	TGTGCCAGTAGTATAGGAAACACTGAAGCTTTCTTT
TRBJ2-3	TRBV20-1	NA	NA	CSASPGLESTDTQYF	TGCAGTGCTAGTCCGGGACTCGAGAGCACAGATACGCAGTATTTT
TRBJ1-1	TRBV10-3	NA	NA	CAISAGDTEAFF	TGTGCCATCAGTGCGGGGGACACTGAAGCTTTCTTT